The clone carrying this T cell receptor beta chain was counted only a few times. Using constant-segment primers, 5'RACE produced TCR alpha and TCR beta cDNA libraries carrying sample barcodes and UMIs. One entry per CDR3 protein, called by TCRdb with MiXCR from the 5' RACE reads. Seen here are 110,000 or so distinct CDR3 sequences, about 20% observed once, and the top ten hold roughly 37%. These data belong to a study of T-cell memory formation after mild COVID-19. Study-wide background: The two donors had largely donor-specific TCR clusters.

The CDR3 totals 15 residues. Germline CDR1 reads SGHTA; CDR2 reads FQGNSA. The junction had 11 bases not matched to a gene; V was cut back by 5 bases and J by 7 bases. The source material was PBMCs or a T cell subset sorted from them (not recorded which). The chain employs TRBV7-2 and TRBJ2-5, with 9 nucleotides matching TRBD2. The TCR was taken from a man aged 18 to 29 who had mild COVID-19 (a few samples of this study predate the infection). Cell type and time point are not known. CDR3 loop: CASSLPLAGLWTQYF. In nucleotides, the CDR3 is TGTGCCAGCAGCCTTCCCCTAGCGGGACTGTGGACCCAGTACTTC.